The rows below give T cell receptor beta chains drawn from one sample of a study of T cells in localized non-small cell lung cancer. Some clones are missing from TCRdb's copy, which holds only in-frame ones; the method was immunoSEQ multiplex PCR. This table holds approximately 72,000 clones, approximately 84% found once. Sequenced here: peripheral blood, sampled before any cancer treatment. These receptor sequences come from an older female donor with stage I lung adenocarcinoma. The CDR3 runs from the conserved cysteine through the conserved F or W. The D gene is left open where the match is weak. For some rows the clone size is stated as once, few or many, or as a class when expanded; others skip it.

j_call,clone_size,v_call,d_call,cdr3_length,cdr3_nt,cdr3_aa
TRBJ2-6,.,TRBV19,.,14,TGTGCCAGTAGCATCGGCTCTGGGGCCAACGTCCTGACTTTC,CASSIGSGANVLTF
TRBJ2-5,.,TRBV2,.,11,TGTGCCAGCCCAAAGGAAGAGACCCAGTACTTC,CASPKEETQYF
TRBJ1-1,.,TRBV7-9,.,14,TGTGCCAGCAGCTTAATCGGACAGCAGGTTGAAGCTTTCTTT,CASSLIGQQVEAFF
TRBJ2-3,.,TRBV11-2,TRBD2,17,TGTGCCAGCAGCCCCACCCGACTAGCTAGAGGCACAGATACGCAGTATTTT,CASSPTRLARGTDTQYF
TRBJ2-1,once,TRBV2,TRBD2,13,TGTGCCAGCAAGGGAGGACTAGCGGTTGAGCAGTTCTTC,CASKGGLAVEQFF
TRBJ1-5,once,TRBV30,.,15,TGTGCCTGGAGGAGAGGGGGGCCGGGAATCCAGCCCCAGCATTTT,CAWRRGGPGIQPQHF
TRBJ1-1,.,TRBV7-3,.,14,TGTGCCAGCAGCTTATTTGGAGGGAACACTGAAGCTTTCTTT,CASSLFGGNTEAFF
TRBJ2-3,.,TRBV11-2,TRBD2,16,TGTGCCAGCAGCTTAAAAGGCGGGGGGGACACAGATACGCAGTATTTT,CASSLKGGGDTDTQYF
TRBJ1-2,.,TRBV4-2,.,13,TGTGCCAGCAGCCTTAGGGAGACGGAGGGCTACACCTTC,CASSLRETEGYTF
TRBJ2-1,.,TRBV30,.,15,TGTGCCTGGAGTATGGGACTGTCATACTACAATGAGCAGTTCTTC,CAWSMGLSYYNEQFF
TRBJ2-5,.,TRBV18,.,17,TGTGCCAGCTCACTAAACACGAATCCCGGGCAGGGAGAGACCCAGTACTTC,CASSLNTNPGQGETQYF
TRBJ1-6,.,TRBV7-8,TRBD1,18,TGTGCCAGCAGCTTTGTCGGGTCTCGACAGGGTGCTAATTCACCCCTCCACTTT,CASSFVGSRQGANSPLHF
TRBJ1-1,.,TRBV7-8,.,17,TGTGCCAGCAGCGCTCCTCAAAGACCCCGGTCGGACACTGAAGCTTTCTTT,CASSAPQRPRSDTEAFF
TRBJ1-5,.,TRBV7-8,TRBD1,18,TGTGCCAGCAGCCCTACAGGGGGCCGGGTATCCAGCAATCAGCCCCAGCATTTT,CASSPTGGRVSSNQPQHF
TRBJ2-3,once,TRBV4-2,.,16,TGTGCCAGCAGCCCACCTTTCAGACAAGACACAGATACGCAGTATTTT,CASSPPFRQDTDTQYF
TRBJ2-2,.,TRBV7-7,.,14,TGTGCTAGCAGCCCACAGGACATTTCCGGGGAGCTGTTTTTT,CASSPQDISGELFF